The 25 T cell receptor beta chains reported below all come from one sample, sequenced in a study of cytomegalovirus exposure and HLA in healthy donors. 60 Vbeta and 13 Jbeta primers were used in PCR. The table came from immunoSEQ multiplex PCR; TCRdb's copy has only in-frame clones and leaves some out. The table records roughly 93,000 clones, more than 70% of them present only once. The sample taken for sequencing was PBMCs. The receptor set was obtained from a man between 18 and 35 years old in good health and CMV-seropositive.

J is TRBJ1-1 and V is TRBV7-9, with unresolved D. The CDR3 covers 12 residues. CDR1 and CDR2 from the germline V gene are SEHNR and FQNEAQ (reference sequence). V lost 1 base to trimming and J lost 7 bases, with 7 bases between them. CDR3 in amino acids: CASSLGQREAFF. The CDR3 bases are TGTGCCAGCAGCTTAGGCCAGCGTGAAGCTTTCTTT.

The CDR3 region has the DNA TGTGCCAGCAGTTCACATTTCTCCTACGAGCAGTACTTC. Amino acids: CASSSHFSYEQYF. This rearrangement joins TRBV28 to TRBJ2-7; unclear D gene. The V end was cut by 4 bases, the J end by 0 bases, with 7 bases between. Looked up from germline, CDR1 is MDHEN and CDR2 is SYDVKM. The CDR3 spans 13 residues.

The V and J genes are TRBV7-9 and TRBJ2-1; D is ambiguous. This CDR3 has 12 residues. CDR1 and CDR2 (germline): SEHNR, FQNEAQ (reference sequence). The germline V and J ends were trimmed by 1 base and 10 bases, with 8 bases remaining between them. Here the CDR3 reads CASSLEEREQFF. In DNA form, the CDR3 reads TGTGCCAGCAGCTTAGAAGAACGGGAGCAGTTCTTC.

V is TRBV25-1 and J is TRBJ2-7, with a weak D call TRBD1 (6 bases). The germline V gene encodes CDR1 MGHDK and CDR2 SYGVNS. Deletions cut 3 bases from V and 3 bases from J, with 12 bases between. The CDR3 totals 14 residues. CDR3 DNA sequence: TGTGCCAGCAGTGACAGACAGGCGGTCTACGAGCAGTACTTC. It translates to CASSDRQAVYEQYF.

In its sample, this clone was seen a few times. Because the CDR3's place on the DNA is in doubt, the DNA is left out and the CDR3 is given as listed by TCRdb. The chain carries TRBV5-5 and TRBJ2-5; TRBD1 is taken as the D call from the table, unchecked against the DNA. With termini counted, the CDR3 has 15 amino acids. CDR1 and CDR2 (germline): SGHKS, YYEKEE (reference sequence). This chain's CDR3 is CASSFGQGYQETQYF.

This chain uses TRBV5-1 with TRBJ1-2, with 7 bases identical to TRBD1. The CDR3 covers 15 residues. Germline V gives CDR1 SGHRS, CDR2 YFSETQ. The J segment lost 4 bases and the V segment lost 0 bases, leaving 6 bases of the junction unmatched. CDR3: CASSLALQGTYGYTF. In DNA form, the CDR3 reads TGCGCCAGCAGCTTGGCCCTACAGGGGACCTATGGCTACACCTTC.

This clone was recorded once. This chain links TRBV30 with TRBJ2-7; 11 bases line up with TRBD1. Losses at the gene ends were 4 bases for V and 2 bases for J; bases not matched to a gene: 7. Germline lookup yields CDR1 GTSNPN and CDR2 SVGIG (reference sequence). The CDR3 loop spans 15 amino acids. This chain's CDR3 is CAWTSGTGGPYEQYF. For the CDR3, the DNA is TGTGCCTGGACTTCCGGGACAGGGGGACCCTACGAGCAGTACTTC.

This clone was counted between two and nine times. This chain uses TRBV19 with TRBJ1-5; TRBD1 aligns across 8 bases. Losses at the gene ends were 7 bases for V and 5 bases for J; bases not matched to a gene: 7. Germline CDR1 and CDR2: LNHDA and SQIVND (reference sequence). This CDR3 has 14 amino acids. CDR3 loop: CASKTRGPYQPQHF. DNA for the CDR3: TGTGCCAGTAAAACCAGGGGGCCTTATCAGCCCCAGCATTTT.

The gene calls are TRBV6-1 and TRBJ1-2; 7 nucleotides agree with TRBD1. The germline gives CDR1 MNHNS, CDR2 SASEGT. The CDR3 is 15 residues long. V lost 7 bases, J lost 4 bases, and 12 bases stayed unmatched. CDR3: CASTDRTGAVYGYTF. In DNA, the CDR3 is TGTGCCAGCACCGACAGGACAGGCGCTGTCTATGGCTACACCTTC.

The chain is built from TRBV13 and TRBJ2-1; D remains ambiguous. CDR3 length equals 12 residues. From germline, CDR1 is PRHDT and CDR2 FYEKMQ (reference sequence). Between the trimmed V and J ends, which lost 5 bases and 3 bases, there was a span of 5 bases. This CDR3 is CASSTGYNEQFF. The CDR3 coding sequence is TGTGCCAGCAGCACCGGCTACAATGAGCAGTTCTTC.

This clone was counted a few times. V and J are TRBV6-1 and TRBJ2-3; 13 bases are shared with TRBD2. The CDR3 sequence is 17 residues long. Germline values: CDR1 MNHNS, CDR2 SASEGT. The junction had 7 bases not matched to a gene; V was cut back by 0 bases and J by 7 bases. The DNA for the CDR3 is TGTGCCAGCAGTGAAGCGGTACTAGCGGGGGGGCCAAATACGCAGTATTTT. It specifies CASSEAVLAGGPNTQYF.

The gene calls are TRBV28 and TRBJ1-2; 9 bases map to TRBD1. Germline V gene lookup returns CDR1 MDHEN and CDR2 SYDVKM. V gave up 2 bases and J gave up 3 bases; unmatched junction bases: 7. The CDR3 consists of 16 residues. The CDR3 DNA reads TGTGCCAGCAGTTTAAGGGACAGGGACTCCTACTATGGCTACACCTTC. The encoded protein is CASSLRDRDSYYGYTF.

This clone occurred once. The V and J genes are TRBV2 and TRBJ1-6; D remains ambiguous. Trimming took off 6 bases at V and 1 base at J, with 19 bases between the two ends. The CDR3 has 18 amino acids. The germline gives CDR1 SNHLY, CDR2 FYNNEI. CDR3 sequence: CASRNPEGWASYNSPLHF. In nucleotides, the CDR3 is TGTGCCAGCAGAAACCCCGAGGGTTGGGCGTCCTATAATTCACCCCTCCACTTT.

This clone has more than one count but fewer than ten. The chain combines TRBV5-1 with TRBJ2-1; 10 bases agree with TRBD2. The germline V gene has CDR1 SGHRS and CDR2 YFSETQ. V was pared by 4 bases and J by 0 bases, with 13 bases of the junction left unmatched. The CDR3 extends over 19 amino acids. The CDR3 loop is CASSPRTSGLPTSYNEQFF. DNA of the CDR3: TGCGCCAGCAGCCCCAGGACTAGCGGACTACCTACCTCCTACAATGAGCAGTTCTTC.

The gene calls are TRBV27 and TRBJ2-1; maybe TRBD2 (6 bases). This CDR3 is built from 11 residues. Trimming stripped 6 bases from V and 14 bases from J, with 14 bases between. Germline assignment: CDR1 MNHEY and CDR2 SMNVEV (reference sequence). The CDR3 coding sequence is TGTGCCAGCAGCTCCCGGGGGAGCAAGTTCTTC. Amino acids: CASSSRGSKFF.

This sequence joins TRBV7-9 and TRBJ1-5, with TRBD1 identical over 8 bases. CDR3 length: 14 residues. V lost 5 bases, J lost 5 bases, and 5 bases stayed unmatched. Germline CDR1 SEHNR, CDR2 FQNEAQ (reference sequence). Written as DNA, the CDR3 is TGTGCCAGCAGCCTCGGACAGGGCTATCAGCCCCAGCATTTT. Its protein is CASSLGQGYQPQHF.

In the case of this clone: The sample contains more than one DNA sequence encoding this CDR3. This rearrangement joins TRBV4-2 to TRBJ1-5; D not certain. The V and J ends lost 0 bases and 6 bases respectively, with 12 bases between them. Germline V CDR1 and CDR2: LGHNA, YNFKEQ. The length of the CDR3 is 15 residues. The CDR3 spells CASSQEISGFQPQHF. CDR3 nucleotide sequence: TGTGCCAGCAGCCAAGAAATTAGCGGTTTTCAGCCCCAGCATTTT.

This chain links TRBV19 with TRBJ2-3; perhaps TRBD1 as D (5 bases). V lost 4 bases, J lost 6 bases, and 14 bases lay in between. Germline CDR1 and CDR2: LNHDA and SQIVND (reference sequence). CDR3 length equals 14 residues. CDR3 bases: TGTGCCAGTAGTAACCCACAGGTTAAGGATACGCAGTATTTT. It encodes CASSNPQVKDTQYF. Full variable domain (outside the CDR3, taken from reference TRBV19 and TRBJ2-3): DGGITQSPKYLFRKEGQNVTLSCEQNLNHDAMYWYRQDPGQGLRLIYYSQIVNDFQKGDIAEGYSVSREKKESFPLTVTSAQKNPTAFYLCASSNPQVKDTQYFGPGTRLTVL.

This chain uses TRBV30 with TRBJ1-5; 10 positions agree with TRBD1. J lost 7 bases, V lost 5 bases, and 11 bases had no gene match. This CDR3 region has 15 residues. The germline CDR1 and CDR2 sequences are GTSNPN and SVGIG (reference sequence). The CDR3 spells CAWGNRRTGGQPQHF. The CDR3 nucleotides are TGTGCCTGGGGAAACAGGCGGACAGGGGGACAGCCCCAGCATTTT.

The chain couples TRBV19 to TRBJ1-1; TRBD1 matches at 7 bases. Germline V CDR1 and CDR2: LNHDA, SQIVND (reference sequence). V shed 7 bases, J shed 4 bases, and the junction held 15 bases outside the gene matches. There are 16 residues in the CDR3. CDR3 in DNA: TGTGCCAGTATCAGAACCCCGAGACAGGGCGGCACTGAAGCTTTCTTT. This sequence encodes CASIRTPRQGGTEAFF.

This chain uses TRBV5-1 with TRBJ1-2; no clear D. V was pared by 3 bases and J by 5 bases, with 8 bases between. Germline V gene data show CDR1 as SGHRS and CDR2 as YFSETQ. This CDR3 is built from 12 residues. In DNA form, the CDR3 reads TGCGCCAGCAGCTCAGACAAGTATGGCTACACCTTC. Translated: CASSSDKYGYTF. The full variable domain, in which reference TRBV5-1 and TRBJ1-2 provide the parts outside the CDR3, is KAGVTQTPRYLIKTRGQQVTLSCSPISGHRSVSWYQQTPGQGLQFLFEYFSETQRNKGNFPGRFSGRQFSNSRSEMNVSTLELGDSALYLCASSSDKYGYTFGSGTRLTVV.

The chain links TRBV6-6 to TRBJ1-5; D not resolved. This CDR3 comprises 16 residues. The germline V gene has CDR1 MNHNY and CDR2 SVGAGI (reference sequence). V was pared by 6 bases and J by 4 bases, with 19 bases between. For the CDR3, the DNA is TGTGCCAGCAGCCGAATGACTGGCCGAATAAATCAGCCCCAGCATTTT. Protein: CASSRMTGRINQPQHF.

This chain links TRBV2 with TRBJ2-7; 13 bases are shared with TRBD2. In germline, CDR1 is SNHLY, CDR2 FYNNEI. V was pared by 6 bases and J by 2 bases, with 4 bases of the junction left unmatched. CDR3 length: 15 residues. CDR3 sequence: CASSGGLAGAYEQYF. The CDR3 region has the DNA TGTGCCAGCAGCGGAGGACTAGCGGGGGCCTACGAGCAGTACTTC.

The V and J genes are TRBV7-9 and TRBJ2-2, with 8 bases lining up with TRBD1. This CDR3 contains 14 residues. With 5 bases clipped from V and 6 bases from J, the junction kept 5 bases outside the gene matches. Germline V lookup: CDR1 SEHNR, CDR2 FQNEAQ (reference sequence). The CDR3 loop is CASSQDRAAGELFF. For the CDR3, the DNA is TGTGCCAGCAGCCAGGACAGGGCGGCCGGGGAGCTGTTTTTT.

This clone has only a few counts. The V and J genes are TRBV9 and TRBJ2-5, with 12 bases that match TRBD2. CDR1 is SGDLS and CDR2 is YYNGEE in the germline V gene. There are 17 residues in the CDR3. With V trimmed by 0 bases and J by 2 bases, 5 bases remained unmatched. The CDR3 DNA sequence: TGTGCCAGCAGCGTAGGGGACGGACTAGCGGGACAAGAGACCCAGTACTTC. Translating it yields CASSVGDGLAGQETQYF.